This T cell receptor beta chain originates from a study of shared clonotypes between healthy human individuals. The germline gives CDR1 MDHEN, CDR2 SYDVKM. The ends were cut back, 3 bases at V and 2 bases at J, with 13 bases in the middle. This CDR3 comprises 15 residues. Naive-designated CD8 cells lacked CD45RO, were positively enriched for CCR7, and omitted terminally differentiated effector memory CD45RA+ cells. None of the donors, who were healthy HIV-negative adults, had recently had acute infections or vaccinations. Assay: immunoSEQ multiplex PCR; the TCRdb copy retains only in-frame clones and omits some. The table lists around 1.9 million clones, 90% to 95% of them singletons, with 1.7% in the top ten.

The specimen sequenced was naive CD8+ T cells from PBMCs. The sequence came from a man between 18 and 35 years old in good health. Some clones in this sample may be carry-over from other donors' samples. V is TRBV28 and J is TRBJ1-2; weak D call: TRBD1 (5 bases). The CDR3 here is CASSLTGRGNYGYTF. The DNA of the CDR3 is TGTGCCAGCAGTTTGACCGGGCGGGGGAACTATGGCTACACCTTC.